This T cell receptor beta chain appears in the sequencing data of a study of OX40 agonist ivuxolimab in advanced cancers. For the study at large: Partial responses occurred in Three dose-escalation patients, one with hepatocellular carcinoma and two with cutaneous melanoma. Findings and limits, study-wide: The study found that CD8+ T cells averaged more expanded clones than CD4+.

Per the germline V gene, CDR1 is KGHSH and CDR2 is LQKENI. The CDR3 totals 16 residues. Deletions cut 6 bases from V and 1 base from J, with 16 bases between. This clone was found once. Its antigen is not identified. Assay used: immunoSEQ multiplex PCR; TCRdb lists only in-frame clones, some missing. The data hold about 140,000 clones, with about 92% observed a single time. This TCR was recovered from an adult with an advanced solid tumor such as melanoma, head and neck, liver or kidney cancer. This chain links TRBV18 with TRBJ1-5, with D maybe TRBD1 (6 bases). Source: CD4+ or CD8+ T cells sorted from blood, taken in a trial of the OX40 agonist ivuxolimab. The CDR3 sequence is CASSDRLQGSNQPQHF. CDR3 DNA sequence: TGTGCCAGCTCCGACCGCCTCCAGGGGAGCAATCAGCCCCAGCATTTT. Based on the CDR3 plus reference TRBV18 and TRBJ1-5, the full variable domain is NAGVMQNPRHLVRRRGQEARLRCSPMKGHSHVYWYRQLPEEGLKFMVYLQKENIIDESGMPKERFSAEFPKEGPSILRIQQVVRGDSAAYFCASSDRLQGSNQPQHFGDGTRLSIL.